The 2 T cell receptor beta chains listed next were all sequenced from one sample in a study of glioma-infiltrating T cells after dendritic cell vaccination. Generated by immunoSEQ multiplex PCR, the TCRdb table keeps only in-frame clones and is missing some. Here the sample spans around 60,000 clones, around nine tenths being singletons. Time point defined: after dendritic cell vaccination, including at tumor progression/relapse. The sequences come from blood, collected after dendritic cell vaccination. The source is a human donor with glioblastoma.

The chain links TRBV7-6 to TRBJ1-2; tentative D call: TRBD1 (5 bases). CDR1 is SGHVS and CDR2 is FNYEAQ in the germline V gene. This CDR3 has 18 amino acids. Trimming stripped 2 bases from V and 3 bases from J, with 22 bases between. The CDR3 region is CASSLYPNVGQGYYGYTF. In DNA, the CDR3 is TGTGCCAGCAGCTTATACCCCAATGTCGGGCAGGGATACTATGGCTACACCTTC.

With regard to this clone: The same CDR3 can be traced to other DNA sequences in this sample. The chain carries TRBV19 and TRBJ2-3; 8 bases are a match to TRBD1. This CDR3 has 16 residues. CDR1 and CDR2 from the germline V gene are LNHDA and SQIVND (reference sequence). Trimming took 5 bases from V and 0 from J; bases not matched to a gene: 7. This chain's CDR3 is CASSLPRTGSTDTQYF. The CDR3 nucleotides are TGTGCCAGTAGTCTACCTCGGACAGGGAGCACAGATACGCAGTATTTT.